This T cell receptor beta chain was profiled in a study of cytotoxic CD8 clonotypes in ibrutinib-treated CLL. Details on this clone: Antigen: not known.

Assay: immunoSEQ multiplex PCR; the TCRdb copy retains only in-frame clones and omits some. The sample includes 200,000 to 250,000 clones, about 75% of them seen just once. Points from the study as a whole: Clonality climbed at ibrutinib response, then dropped toward baseline at progression.

The CDR3 contains 13 residues. V was shortened by 8 bases and J by 1 base, with 11 bases between the two germline ends. The germline CDR1 and CDR2 sequences are MDHEN and SYDVKM. The chain carries TRBV28 and TRBJ1-1, with unresolved D. This receptor was obtained from a human donor with chronic lymphocytic leukemia. Sequences were derived from PBMCs, sampled after 12 months of ibrutinib treatment. The CDR3 sequence: CASWTVRNTEAFF. The CDR3 DNA reads TGTGCCAGCTGGACCGTTAGGAACACTGAAGCTTTCTTT.